Included here is one T cell receptor (beta chain) sequence, with context. Germline V CDR1 and CDR2: DFQATT, SNEGSKA (reference sequence). The CDR3 is 10 residues long. Trimming shortened V by 8 bases and J by 4 bases, and 8 bases separated the two germline ends. The data originate from a study of shared T cell receptors in the human thymus. Sequenced by immunoSEQ multiplex PCR; TCRdb stores in-frame clones only, minus some. Here the sample spans more than 550,000 clones, 70% to 90% being singletons. The same sample was also studied in work on human thymus T cells. That publication notes: Thymus pieces cut out during corrective heart surgery were the tissue that was used. Related research reported highly overlapping thymic repertoires among unrelated individuals.

Sequencing used thymocytes. This sequence joins TRBV20-1 and TRBJ2-5; the D is unclear. The receptor comes from a girl less than two years old with a congenital heart defect. The CDR3 is CSPHLETQYF. The CDR3, as DNA: TGCAGTCCCCATTTAGAGACCCAGTACTTC.